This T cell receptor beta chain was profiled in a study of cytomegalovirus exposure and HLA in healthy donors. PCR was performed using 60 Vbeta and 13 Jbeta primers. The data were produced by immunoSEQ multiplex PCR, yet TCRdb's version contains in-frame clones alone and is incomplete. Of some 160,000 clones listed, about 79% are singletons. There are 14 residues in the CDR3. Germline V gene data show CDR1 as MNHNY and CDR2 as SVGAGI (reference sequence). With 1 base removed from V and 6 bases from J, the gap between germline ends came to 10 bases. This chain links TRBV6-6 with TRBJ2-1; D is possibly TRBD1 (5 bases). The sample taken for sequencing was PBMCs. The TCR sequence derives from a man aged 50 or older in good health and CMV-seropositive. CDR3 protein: CASSYWGRGNEQFF. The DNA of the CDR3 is TGTGCCAGCAGTTACTGGGGTAGGGGCAATGAGCAGTTCTTC.